The source of this TCR beta chain is a study of beta chain features in type 1 diabetes. Expressed TCRB transcripts were sequenced because the entire RNA isolate underwent reverse transcription. Produced via immunoSEQ multiplex PCR; TCRdb's table is partial and in-frame only. The sample includes under 800,000 clones, roughly a sixth of them seen just once. The germline CDR1 and CDR2 sequences are SGHNT and YYREEE (reference sequence). The CDR3 spans 16 residues. V was cut by 1 base and J by 0 bases, with 12 bases left in between. The chain uses TRBV5-4 and TRBJ2-3; D possibly corresponds to TRBD2 (7 bases). The sequence was collected from a man younger than 35 in good health. The sample was naive CD4+ T cells from blood. This CDR3 reads CASSLWGGSSTDTQYF. The CDR3 DNA reads as TGTGCCAGCAGCTTGTGGGGGGGCTCGAGCACAGATACGCAGTATTTT.